This entry lists 21 T cell receptor beta chains sequenced from one sample in a study of blood T cell repertoires in COVID-19. Measured with immunoSEQ multiplex PCR; TCRdb has only the in-frame clones, and not every one. Of hundreds of thousands of clones detected, about 85% appear once; the ten largest clones hold 1.5% to 2%. What was sequenced was PBMCs or T cells enriched from blood (not recorded which). These receptors originate from a woman in her late teens or twenties with acute COVID-19.

The CDR3 DNA follows: TGTGCCAGCACCCATCCTGGGAGTGGAGCCTACGAGCAGTACTTC. It yields the protein CASTHPGSGAYEQYF. The rearrangement uses TRBV28 and TRBJ2-7; weak D call: TRBD2 (5 bases). This CDR3 is built from 15 residues. Germline loops: CDR1 MDHEN, CDR2 SYDVKM. Trimming removed 7 bases from V and 2 bases from J, with 18 bases in between.

This chain uses TRBV12-3 or TRBV12-4 with TRBJ2-3; no clear D. This CDR3 has 11 amino acids. V shed 7 bases and J shed 7 bases, with 9 bases lying between them. The CDR3, as DNA: TGTGCCAGCAACCTAGGCCATACGCAGTATTTT. It encodes CASNLGHTQYF.

This sequence joins TRBV27 and TRBJ1-1; TRBD1 agrees at 8 bases. Germline-derived CDR1 and CDR2 are MNHEY and SMNVEV (reference sequence). V was clipped by 3 bases and J by 4 bases; unmatched bases: 7. The CDR3 covers 15 residues. For the CDR3, the DNA is TGTGCCAGCAGTTTCTCGGGACAGGAGGTCACTGAAGCTTTCTTT. It yields the protein CASSFSGQEVTEAFF.

This clone was found a few times. The chain joins TRBV19 to TRBJ1-5, with 8 bases that match TRBD1. The CDR3 spans 17 residues. The junction had 9 bases not matched to a gene; V was cut back by 3 bases and J by 2 bases. From germline, CDR1 is LNHDA and CDR2 SQIVND (reference sequence). For the CDR3, the DNA is TGTGCCAGTAGTATTCACGGCGGACAGGGCGGCAATCAGCCCCAGCATTTT. It specifies CASSIHGGQGGNQPQHF.

The CDR3 sequence: CASSKHRGLQPQHF. CDR3 bases: TGCGCCAGCAGTAAACATAGGGGACTTCAGCCCCAGCATTTT. This chain connects TRBV10-2 to TRBJ1-5, with D perhaps TRBD1 (5 bases). CDR1 WSHSY and CDR2 SAAADI come from the germline V gene. V was shortened by 5 bases and J by 6 bases, with 14 bases between the two germline ends. The CDR3 runs to 14 residues.

This sequence joins TRBV30 and TRBJ2-2; TRBD2 might be the D (5 bases). CDR1 GTSNPN and CDR2 SVGIG come from the germline V gene (reference sequence). V was trimmed by 0 bases and J by 9 bases, leaving 32 bases between them. The CDR3 has 20 residues. The CDR3 loop is CAWSVPGSCGEYPGVRELFF. The CDR3 DNA follows: TGTGCCTGGAGTGTACCGGGGAGTTGCGGTGAATACCCCGGGGTAAGGGAGCTGTTTTTT.

The rearrangement uses TRBV4-1 and TRBJ1-6; D is undetermined. Trimming shortened V by 4 bases and J by 10 bases, and 14 bases separated the two germline ends. CDR3 length: 14 amino acids. The V gene's germline CDR1 is MGHRA and CDR2 YSYEKL. CDR3 amino acids: CASSRTESLSPLHF. CDR3 nucleotides: TGCGCCAGCAGCCGCACCGAGAGTCTATCACCCCTCCACTTT.

The chain combines TRBV7-8 with TRBJ1-2, with D perhaps TRBD1 (5 bases). This CDR3 has 13 residues. The V gene lost 1 base and the J gene lost 4 bases, with 7 bases spanning the gap. CDR1 is SGHVS and CDR2 is FQNEAQ in the germline V gene. CDR3 in DNA: TGTGCCAGCAGCTTAGGACAGAGCTATGGCTACACCTTC. It encodes CASSLGQSYGYTF.

The chain employs TRBV11-1 and TRBJ1-1; D unclear. V lost 5 bases to trimming and J lost 1 base, with 8 bases between them. This CDR3 is 13 amino acids long. The germline gives CDR1 SGHAT, CDR2 FQDESV (reference sequence). CDR3 DNA sequence: TGTGCCAGCAGCCGTAACAAGAACACTGAAGCTTTCTTT. Translated: CASSRNKNTEAFF.

This rearrangement joins TRBV28 to TRBJ1-1; 7 nucleotides match TRBD1. CDR3 length equals 14 residues. The V gene's germline CDR1 is MDHEN and CDR2 SYDVKM. After removal of 6 bases from V and 1 base from J, the junction contained 5 bases not matched to a gene. In DNA form, the CDR3 reads TGTGCCAGCAGGACCGGGACAGCGAACACTGAAGCTTTCTTT. This codes for CASRTGTANTEAFF. Full variable domain (outside the CDR3, taken from reference TRBV28 and TRBJ1-1): DVKVTQSSRYLVKRTGEKVFLECVQDMDHENMFWYRQDPGLGLRLIYFSYDVKMKEKGDIPEGYSVSREKKERFSLILESASTNQTSMYLCASRTGTANTEAFFGQGTRLTVV.

This chain links TRBV7-9 with TRBJ1-3; D gene ambiguous. Germline lookup yields CDR1 SEHNR and CDR2 FQNEAQ (reference sequence). The CDR3 sequence is 15 residues long. V was shortened by 6 bases and J by 0 bases, with 12 bases between the two germline ends. CDR3 sequence (DNA): TGTGCCAGCAGGGACGAGGAGGTCTCTGGAAACACCATATATTTT. Protein product: CASRDEEVSGNTIYF.

The chain recombines TRBV5-1 with TRBJ2-1; the match to TRBD1 covers 7 bases. The J segment lost 8 bases and the V segment lost 0 bases, leaving 5 bases of the junction unmatched. Germline values: CDR1 SGHRS, CDR2 YFSETQ. CDR3 size: 14 residues. CDR3 sequence (DNA): TGCGCCAGCAGCTTGGGACAGGGATTTCATGAGCAGTTCTTC. It is translated as CASSLGQGFHEQFF.

The chain joins TRBV3-1 (or the pseudogene TRBV3-2) to TRBJ1-1, with TRBD1 as a possible D gene (5 bases). This CDR3 is 17 amino acids long. Trimming removed 0 bases at V and 3 bases at J, with 17 bases between. Germline CDR1 is LGHDT and CDR2 is YNNKEL (reference sequence). The CDR3 DNA is TGTGCCAGCAGCCAAGAAAAAAACCCCGGCAGGGACACTGAAGCTTTCTTT. Amino acid sequence: CASSQEKNPGRDTEAFF.

V gene TRBV11-2 combines with J gene TRBJ2-3; 8 bases fit TRBD2. V dropped 5 bases and J dropped 4; count of bases not matched to a gene: 11. CDR3 length: 16 residues. The germline V gene has CDR1 SGHAT and CDR2 FQNNGV. CDR3 DNA sequence: TGTGCCAGCAGCCCCTTCGGGAGGGTGGAGGCAGATACGCAGTATTTT. Translated, it gives CASSPFGRVEADTQYF.

This sequence joins TRBV7-8 and TRBJ2-1; the match to TRBD2 covers 13 bases. With 2 bases clipped from V and 0 bases from J, the junction kept 4 bases outside the gene matches. The CDR3 has 18 residues. Looked up from germline, CDR1 is SGHVS and CDR2 is FQNEAQ. The CDR3: CASSLIGTSGDSYNEQFF. The CDR3 DNA is TGTGCCAGCAGCTTAATTGGGACTAGCGGGGACTCCTACAATGAGCAGTTCTTC.

The genes are TRBV12-3 or TRBV12-4 and TRBJ1-2; TRBD1 is a possible D gene (5 bases). Trimming removed 6 bases from V and 6 bases from J, with 14 bases in between. CDR3 length equals 13 residues. The CDR3 loop is CASRDTVKDGYTF. The CDR3 coding sequence is TGTGCCAGCAGGGACACGGTTAAGGATGGCTACACCTTC.

This CDR3 is CASSLLLNYGYTF. DNA of the CDR3: TGTGCCAGCAGCTTGCTGTTGAACTATGGCTACACCTTC. This sequence joins TRBV5-5 and TRBJ1-2; no firm D call. The germline gives CDR1 SGHKS, CDR2 YYEKEE (reference sequence). The CDR3 runs to 13 residues. Trimming took off 1 base at V and 2 bases at J, with 6 bases between the two ends. The full variable domain, in which reference TRBV5-5 and TRBJ1-2 provide the parts outside the CDR3, is DAGVTQSPTHLIKTRGQQVTLRCSPISGHKSVSWYQQVLGQGPQFIFQYYEKEERGRGNFPDRFSARQFPNYSSELNVNALLLGDSALYLCASSLLLNYGYTFGSGTRLTVV.

This clone was observed a single time. The chain employs TRBV7-2 and TRBJ1-5; TRBD1 might be the D (5 bases). With 1 base removed from V and 4 bases from J, the gap between germline ends came to 17 bases. The CDR3 is 17 amino acids. Germline-derived CDR1 and CDR2 are SGHTA and FQGNSA. CDR3 sequence (DNA): TGTGCCAGCAGCTTAGGGCCGGGCGGAGGGGTAAATCAGCCCCAGCATTTT. Residues: CASSLGPGGGVNQPQHF.

The CDR3 loop reads CASSSDREPPYEQYF. The CDR3 nucleotides read TGTGCCAGCAGTTCGGACAGGGAACCTCCCTACGAGCAGTACTTC. This sequence joins TRBV28 and TRBJ2-7; 8 bases are shared with TRBD1. J gave up 2 bases and V 4 bases, and 7 bases lay outside the gene matches. CDR1 and CDR2 (germline): MDHEN, SYDVKM. The CDR3 is made up of 15 amino acids.

The chain carries TRBV2 and TRBJ2-1, with 9 bases fitting TRBD1. This CDR3 is built from 16 residues. The V segment lost 1 base and the J segment 4 bases; nucleotides outside the gene matches: 5. Germline CDR1 and CDR2: SNHLY and FYNNEI. CDR3 DNA: TGTGCCAGCAGTGAAGTGCGCGGGACAGGGTACAATGAGCAGTTCTTC. This translates into CASSEVRGTGYNEQFF.

V and J are TRBV10-3 and TRBJ2-6; D is possibly TRBD1 (7 bases). Looked up from germline, CDR1 is ENHRY and CDR2 is SYGVKD. Trimming cost V 3 bases and J 2 bases, with 14 bases left between them. The CDR3 covers 17 residues. The CDR3 DNA reads as TGTGCCATCAGTGAAAGTCAGGGGGAGGCTGGGGCCAACGTCCTGACTTTC. Amino acids: CAISESQGEAGANVLTF.